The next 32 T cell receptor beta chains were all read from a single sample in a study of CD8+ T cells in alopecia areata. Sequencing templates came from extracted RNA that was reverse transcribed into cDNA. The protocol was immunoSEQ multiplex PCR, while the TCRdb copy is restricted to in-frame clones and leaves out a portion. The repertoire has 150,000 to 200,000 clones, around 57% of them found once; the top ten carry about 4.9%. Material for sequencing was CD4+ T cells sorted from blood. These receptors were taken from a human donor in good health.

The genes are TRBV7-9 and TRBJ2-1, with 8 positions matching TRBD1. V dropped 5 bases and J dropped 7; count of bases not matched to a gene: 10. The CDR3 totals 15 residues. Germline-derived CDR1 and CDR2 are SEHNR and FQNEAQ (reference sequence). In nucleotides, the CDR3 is TGTGCCAGCAGCCGTGGGACAGGCCAACAGAATGAGCAGTTCTTC. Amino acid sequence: CASSRGTGQQNEQFF.

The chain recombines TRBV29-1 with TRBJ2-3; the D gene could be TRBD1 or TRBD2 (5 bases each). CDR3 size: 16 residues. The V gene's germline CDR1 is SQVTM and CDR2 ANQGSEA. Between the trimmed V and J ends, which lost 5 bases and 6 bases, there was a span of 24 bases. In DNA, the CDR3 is TGCAGCGTTTGTTACGGCAGGGAAGCCGAGGGGGATACGCAGTATTTT. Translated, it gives CSVCYGREAEGDTQYF.

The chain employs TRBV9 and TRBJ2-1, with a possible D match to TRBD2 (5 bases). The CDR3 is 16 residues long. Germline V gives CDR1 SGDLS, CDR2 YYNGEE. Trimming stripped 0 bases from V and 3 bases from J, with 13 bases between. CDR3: CASSVEIRGDYNEQFF. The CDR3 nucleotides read TGTGCCAGCAGCGTAGAAATACGGGGAGACTACAATGAGCAGTTCTTC.

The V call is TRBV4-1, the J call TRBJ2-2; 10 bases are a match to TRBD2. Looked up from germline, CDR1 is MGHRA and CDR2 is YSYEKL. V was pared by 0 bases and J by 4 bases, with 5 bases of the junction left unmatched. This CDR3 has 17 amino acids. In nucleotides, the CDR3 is TGCGCCAGCAGCCAAGATGCCCTAGCGGGAGCCACCGGGGAGCTGTTTTTT. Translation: CASSQDALAGATGELFF.

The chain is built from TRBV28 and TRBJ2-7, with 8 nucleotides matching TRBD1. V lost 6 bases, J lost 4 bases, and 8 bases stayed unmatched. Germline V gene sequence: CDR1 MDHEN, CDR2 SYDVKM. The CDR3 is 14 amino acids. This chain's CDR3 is CASSVTGGSYEQYF. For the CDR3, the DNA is TGTGCCAGCAGCGTTACAGGGGGTTCTTACGAGCAGTACTTC.

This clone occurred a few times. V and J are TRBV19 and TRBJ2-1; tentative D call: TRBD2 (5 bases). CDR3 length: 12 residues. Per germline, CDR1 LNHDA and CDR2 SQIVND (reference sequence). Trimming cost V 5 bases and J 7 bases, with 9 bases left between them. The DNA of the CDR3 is TGTGCCAGTAGTCGTGGGGAGAATGAGCAGTTCTTC. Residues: CASSRGENEQFF.

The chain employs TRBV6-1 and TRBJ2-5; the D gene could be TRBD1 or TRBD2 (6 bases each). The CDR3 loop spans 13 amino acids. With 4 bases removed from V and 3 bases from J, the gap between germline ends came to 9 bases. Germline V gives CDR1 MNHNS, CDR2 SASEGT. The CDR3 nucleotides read TGTGCCAGCAGTGTGAGGGGGGAAGAGACCCAGTACTTC. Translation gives CASSVRGEETQYF.

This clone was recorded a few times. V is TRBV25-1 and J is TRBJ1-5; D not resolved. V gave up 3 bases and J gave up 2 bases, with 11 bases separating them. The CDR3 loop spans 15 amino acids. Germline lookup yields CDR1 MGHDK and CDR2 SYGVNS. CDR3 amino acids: CASSDVGGGNQPQHF. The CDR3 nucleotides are TGTGCCAGCAGTGATGTTGGAGGAGGCAATCAGCCCCAGCATTTT.

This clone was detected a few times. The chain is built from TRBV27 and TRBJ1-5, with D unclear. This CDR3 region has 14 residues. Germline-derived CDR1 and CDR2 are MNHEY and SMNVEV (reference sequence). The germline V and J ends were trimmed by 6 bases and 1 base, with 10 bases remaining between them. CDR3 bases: TGTGCCAGCAGCCCCCCTTCGAGCAATCAGCCCCAGCATTTT. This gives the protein CASSPPSSNQPQHF.

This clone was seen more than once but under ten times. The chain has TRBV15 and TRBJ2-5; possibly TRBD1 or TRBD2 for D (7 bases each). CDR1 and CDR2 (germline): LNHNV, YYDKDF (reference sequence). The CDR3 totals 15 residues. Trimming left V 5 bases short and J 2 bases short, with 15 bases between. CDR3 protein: CATSGGETGQETQYF. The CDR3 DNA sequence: TGTGCCACCAGCGGGGGGGAGACAGGGCAAGAGACCCAGTACTTC.

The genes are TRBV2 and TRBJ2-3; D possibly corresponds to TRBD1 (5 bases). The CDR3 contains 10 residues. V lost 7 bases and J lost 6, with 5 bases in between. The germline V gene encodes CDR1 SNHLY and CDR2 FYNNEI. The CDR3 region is CASKGDTQYF. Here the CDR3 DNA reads TGTGCCAGCAAGGGGGATACGCAGTATTTT.

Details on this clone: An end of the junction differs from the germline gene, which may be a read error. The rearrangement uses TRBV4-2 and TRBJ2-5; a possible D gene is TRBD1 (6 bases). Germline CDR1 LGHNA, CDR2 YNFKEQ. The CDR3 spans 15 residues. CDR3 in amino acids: CASSQGGQRQETRYF. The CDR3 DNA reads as TGTGCCAGCAGCCAAGGAGGACAGAGGCAAGAGACCCGGTACTTC.

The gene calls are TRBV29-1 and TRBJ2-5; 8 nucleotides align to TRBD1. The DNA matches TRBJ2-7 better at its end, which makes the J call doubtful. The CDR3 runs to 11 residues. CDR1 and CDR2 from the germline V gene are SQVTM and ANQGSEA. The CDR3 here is CSVGQDYEQYF. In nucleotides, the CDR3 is TGCAGCGTGGGACAGGACTACGAGCAGTACTTC.

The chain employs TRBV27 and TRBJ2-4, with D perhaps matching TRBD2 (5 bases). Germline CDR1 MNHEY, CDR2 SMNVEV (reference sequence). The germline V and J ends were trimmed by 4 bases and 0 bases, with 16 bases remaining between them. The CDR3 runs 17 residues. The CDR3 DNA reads TGTGCCAGCAGTTCCGCGGACTCACCATTAGCCAAAAACATTCAGTACTTC. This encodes CASSSADSPLAKNIQYF.

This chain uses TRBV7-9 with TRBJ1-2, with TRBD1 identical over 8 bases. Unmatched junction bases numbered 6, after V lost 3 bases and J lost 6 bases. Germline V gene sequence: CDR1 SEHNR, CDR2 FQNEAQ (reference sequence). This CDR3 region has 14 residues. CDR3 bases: TGTGCCAGCAGCTTGGAGGACAGGGTGAATGGCTACACCTTC. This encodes CASSLEDRVNGYTF.

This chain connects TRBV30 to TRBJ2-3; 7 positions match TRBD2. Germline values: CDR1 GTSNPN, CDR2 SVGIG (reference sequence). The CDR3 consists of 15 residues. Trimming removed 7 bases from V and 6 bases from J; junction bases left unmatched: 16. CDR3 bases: TGTGCCTCAACCCCTCGCGGCGGGAGTTTTGATACGCAGTATTTT. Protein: CASTPRGGSFDTQYF.

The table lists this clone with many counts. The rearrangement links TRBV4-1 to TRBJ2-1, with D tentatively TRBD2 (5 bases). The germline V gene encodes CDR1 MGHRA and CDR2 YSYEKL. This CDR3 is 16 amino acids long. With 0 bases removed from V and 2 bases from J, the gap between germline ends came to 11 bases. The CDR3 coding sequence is TGCGCCAGCAGCCAAGAGGAAGCGGAACCCTACAATGAGCAGTTCTTC. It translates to CASSQEEAEPYNEQFF.

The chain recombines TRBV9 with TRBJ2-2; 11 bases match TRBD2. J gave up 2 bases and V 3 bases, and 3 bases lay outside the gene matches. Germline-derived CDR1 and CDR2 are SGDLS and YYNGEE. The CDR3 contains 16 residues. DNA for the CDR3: TGTGCCAGCAGCGGGGGGACTAGCGGAAACACCGGGGAGCTGTTTTTT. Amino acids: CASSGGTSGNTGELFF.

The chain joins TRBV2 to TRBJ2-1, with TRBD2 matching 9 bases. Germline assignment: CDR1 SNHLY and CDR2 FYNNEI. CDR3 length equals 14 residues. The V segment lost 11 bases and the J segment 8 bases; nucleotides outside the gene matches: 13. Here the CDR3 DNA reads TGTGCCGGCTCTGGAGCTAGCGGGATTTATGAGCAGTTCTTC. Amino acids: CAGSGASGIYEQFF. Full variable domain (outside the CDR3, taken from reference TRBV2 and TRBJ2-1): EPEVTQTPSHQVTQMGQEVILRCVPISNHLYFYWYRQILGQKVEFLVSFYNNEISEKSEIFDDQFSVERPDGSNFTLKIRSTKLEDSAMYFCAGSGASGIYEQFFGPGTRLTVL.

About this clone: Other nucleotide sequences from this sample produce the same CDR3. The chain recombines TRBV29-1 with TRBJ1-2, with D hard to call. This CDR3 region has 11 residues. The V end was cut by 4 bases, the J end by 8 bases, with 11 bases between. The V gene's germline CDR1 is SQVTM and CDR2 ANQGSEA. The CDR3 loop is CSVGEGYGYTF. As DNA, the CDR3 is TGCAGCGTTGGGGAAGGCTACGGCTACACCTTC. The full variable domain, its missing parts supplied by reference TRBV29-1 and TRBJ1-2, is SAVISQKPSRDICQRGTSLTIQCQVDSQVTMMFWYRQQPGQSLTLIATANQGSEATYESGFVIDKFPISRPNLTFSTLTVSNMSPEDSSIYLCSVGEGYGYTFGSGTRLTVV.

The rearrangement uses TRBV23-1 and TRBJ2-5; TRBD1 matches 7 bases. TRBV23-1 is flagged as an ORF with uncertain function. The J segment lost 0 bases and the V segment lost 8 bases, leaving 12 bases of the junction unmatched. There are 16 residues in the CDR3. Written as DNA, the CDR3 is TGCGCCAGCCTTCTTCGGACAGGCCAGTACCAAGAGACCCAGTACTTC. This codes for CASLLRTGQYQETQYF.

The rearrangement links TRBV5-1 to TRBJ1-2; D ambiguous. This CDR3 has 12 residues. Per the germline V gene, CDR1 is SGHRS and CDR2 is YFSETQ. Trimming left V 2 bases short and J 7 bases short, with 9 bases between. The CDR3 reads CASSLPPAGYTF. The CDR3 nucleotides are TGCGCCAGCAGCTTACCACCGGCTGGCTACACCTTC. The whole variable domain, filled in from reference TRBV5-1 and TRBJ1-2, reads KAGVTQTPRYLIKTRGQQVTLSCSPISGHRSVSWYQQTPGQGLQFLFEYFSETQRNKGNFPGRFSGRQFSNSRSEMNVSTLELGDSALYLCASSLPPAGYTFGSGTRLTVV.

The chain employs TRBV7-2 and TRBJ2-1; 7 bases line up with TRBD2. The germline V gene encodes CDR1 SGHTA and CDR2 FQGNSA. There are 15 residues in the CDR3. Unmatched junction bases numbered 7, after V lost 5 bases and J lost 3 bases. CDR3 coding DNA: TGTGCCAGCAGCGCTGAAACTAGCGACTACAATGAGCAGTTCTTC. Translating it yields CASSAETSDYNEQFF.

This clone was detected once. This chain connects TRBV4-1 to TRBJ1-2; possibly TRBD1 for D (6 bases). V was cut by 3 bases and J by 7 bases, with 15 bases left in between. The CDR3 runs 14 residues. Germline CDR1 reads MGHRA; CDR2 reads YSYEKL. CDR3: CASSQMTGASGYTF. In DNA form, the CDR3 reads TGCGCCAGCAGCCAGATGACAGGAGCAAGTGGCTACACCTTC.

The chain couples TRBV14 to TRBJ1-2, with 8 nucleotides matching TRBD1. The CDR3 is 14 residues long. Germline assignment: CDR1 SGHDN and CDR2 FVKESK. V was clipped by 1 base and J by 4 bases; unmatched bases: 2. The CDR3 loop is CASSQAGTGYGYTF. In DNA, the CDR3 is TGTGCCAGCAGCCAAGCTGGGACAGGCTATGGCTACACCTTC. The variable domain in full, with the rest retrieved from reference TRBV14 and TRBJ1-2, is EAGVTQFPSHSVIEKGQTVTLRCDPISGHDNLYWYRRVMGKEIKFLLHFVKESKQDESGMPNNRFLAERTGGTYSTLKVQPAELEDSGVYFCASSQAGTGYGYTFGSGTRLTVV.

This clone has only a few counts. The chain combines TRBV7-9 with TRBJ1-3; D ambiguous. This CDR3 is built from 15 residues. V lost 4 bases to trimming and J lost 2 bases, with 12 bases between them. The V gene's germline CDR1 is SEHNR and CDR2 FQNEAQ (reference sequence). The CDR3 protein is CASSSLTPAGNTIYF. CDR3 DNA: TGTGCCAGCAGCTCCTTAACTCCCGCTGGAAACACCATATATTTT.

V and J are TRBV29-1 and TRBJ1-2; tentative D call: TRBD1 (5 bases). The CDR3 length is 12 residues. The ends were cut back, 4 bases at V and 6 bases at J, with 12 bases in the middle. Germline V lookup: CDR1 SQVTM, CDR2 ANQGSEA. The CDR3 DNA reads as TGCAGCGTTGGGGGCCGTGGTGATGGCTACACCTTC. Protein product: CSVGGRGDGYTF.

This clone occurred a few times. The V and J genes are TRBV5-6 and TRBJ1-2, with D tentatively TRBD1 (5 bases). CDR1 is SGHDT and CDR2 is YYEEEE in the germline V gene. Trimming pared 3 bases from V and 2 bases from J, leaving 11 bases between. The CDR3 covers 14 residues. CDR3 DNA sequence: TGTGCCAGCAGCTCACCGGGACGGAACTATGGCTACACCTTC. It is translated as CASSSPGRNYGYTF.

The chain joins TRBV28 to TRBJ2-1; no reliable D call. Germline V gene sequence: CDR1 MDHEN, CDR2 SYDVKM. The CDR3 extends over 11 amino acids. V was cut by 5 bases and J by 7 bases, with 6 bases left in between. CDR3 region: CASSRQNEQFF. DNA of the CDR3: TGTGCCAGCAGTCGGCAAAATGAGCAGTTCTTC. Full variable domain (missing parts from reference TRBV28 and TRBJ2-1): DVKVTQSSRYLVKRTGEKVFLECVQDMDHENMFWYRQDPGLGLRLIYFSYDVKMKEKGDIPEGYSVSREKKERFSLILESASTNQTSMYLCASSRQNEQFFGPGTRLTVL.

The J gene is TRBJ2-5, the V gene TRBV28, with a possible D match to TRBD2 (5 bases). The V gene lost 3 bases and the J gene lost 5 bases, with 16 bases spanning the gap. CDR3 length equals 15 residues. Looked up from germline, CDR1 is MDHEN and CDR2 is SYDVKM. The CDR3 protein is CASSFKRAWGETQYF. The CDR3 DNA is TGTGCCAGCAGTTTCAAGAGGGCGTGGGGTGAGACCCAGTACTTC.

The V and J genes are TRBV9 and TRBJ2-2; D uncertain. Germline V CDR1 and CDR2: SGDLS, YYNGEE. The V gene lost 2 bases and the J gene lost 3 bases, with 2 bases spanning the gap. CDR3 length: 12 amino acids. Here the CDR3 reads CASSVYTGELFF. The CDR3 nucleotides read TGTGCCAGCAGCGTTTACACCGGGGAGCTGTTTTTT.

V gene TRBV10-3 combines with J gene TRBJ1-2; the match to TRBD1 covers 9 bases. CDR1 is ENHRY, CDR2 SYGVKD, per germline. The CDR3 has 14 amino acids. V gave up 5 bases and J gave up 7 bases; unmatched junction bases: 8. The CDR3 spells CAISTGTGIGGYTF. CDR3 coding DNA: TGTGCCATCAGTACGGGGACAGGGATCGGTGGCTACACCTTC.